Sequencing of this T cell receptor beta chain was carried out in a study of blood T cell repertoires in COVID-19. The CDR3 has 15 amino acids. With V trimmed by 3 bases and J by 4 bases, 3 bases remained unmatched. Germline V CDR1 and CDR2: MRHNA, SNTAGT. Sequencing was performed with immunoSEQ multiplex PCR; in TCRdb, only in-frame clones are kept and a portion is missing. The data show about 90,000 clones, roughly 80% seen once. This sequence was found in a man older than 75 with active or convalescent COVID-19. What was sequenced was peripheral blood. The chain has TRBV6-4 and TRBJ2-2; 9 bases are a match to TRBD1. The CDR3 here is CASSETGGFTGELFF. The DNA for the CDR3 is TGTGCCAGCAGTGAGACAGGGGGATTCACCGGGGAGCTGTTTTTT.